This entry lists 19 T cell receptor beta chains sequenced from one sample in a study of cytomegalovirus exposure and HLA in healthy donors. Primers for the PCR totalled 60 Vbeta and 13 Jbeta. TCRdb keeps only in-frame clones here, not all; method: immunoSEQ multiplex PCR. This table holds approximately 190,000 clones, 80% to 85% found once. The material sequenced was PBMCs. All receptors come from a woman between 18 and 30 years old in good health and CMV-seronegative.

The chain recombines TRBV19 with TRBJ1-5; the D gene is possibly TRBD1 (5 bases). There are 14 residues in the CDR3. In germline, CDR1 is LNHDA, CDR2 SQIVND (reference sequence). The V and J ends lost 0 bases and 3 bases respectively, with 6 bases between them. The CDR3 region is CASSIDRVNQPQHF. In nucleotides, the CDR3 is TGTGCCAGTAGTATAGACAGGGTCAATCAGCCCCAGCATTTT.

This chain uses TRBV7-9 with TRBJ2-2, with D possibly matching TRBD2 (5 bases). CDR1 is SEHNR, CDR2 FQNEAQ, per germline (reference sequence). The CDR3 runs 14 residues. V shed 4 bases and J shed 4 bases, with 10 bases lying between them. The CDR3 DNA follows: TGTGCCAGCAGCTCCACAGCGGCCACCGGGGAGCTGTTTTTT. Amino acids: CASSSTAATGELFF. Complete variable domain (other parts from reference TRBV7-9 and TRBJ2-2): DTGVSQNPRHKITKRGQNVTFRCDPISEHNRLYWYRQTLGQGPEFLTYFQNEAQLEKSRLLSDRFSAERPKGSFSTLEIQRTEQGDSAMYLCASSSTAATGELFFGEGSRLTVL.

The genes are TRBV10-3 and TRBJ1-4; D not certain. Per germline, CDR1 ENHRY and CDR2 SYGVKD. This CDR3 contains 14 residues. Trimming removed 6 bases from V and 3 bases from J, with 11 bases in between. CDR3 nucleotides: TGTGCCATCAGCGGTTCTGCCTCTAATGAAAAACTGTTTTTT. Residues: CAISGSASNEKLFF.

This clone was seen a single time. J is TRBJ2-5 and V is TRBV9; a weak D match, TRBD1 (6 bases). Germline-derived CDR1 and CDR2 are SGDLS and YYNGEE. The CDR3 contains 15 residues. Trimming took off 0 bases at V and 2 bases at J, with 11 bases between the two ends. The CDR3, as DNA: TGTGCCAGCAGCGTAGGGGGGCATAGTCAAGAGACCCAGTACTTC. This sequence encodes CASSVGGHSQETQYF.

The V and J genes are TRBV10-2 and TRBJ1-2; 12 bases line up with TRBD1. J gave up 8 bases and V 3 bases, and 4 bases lay outside the gene matches. This CDR3 region has 14 residues. The germline gives CDR1 WSHSY, CDR2 SAAADI. The CDR3: CASSDGTGGVGYTF. CDR3 sequence (DNA): TGCGCCAGCAGTGACGGGACAGGGGGCGTCGGCTACACCTTC.

V is TRBV2 and J is TRBJ1-1, with a tentative D call TRBD1 (6 bases). The V gene lost 6 bases and the J gene lost 1 base, with 9 bases spanning the gap. In germline, CDR1 is SNHLY, CDR2 FYNNEI. The CDR3 is made up of 13 amino acids. CDR3 coding DNA: TGTGCCAGCAGGAGACAGGAGAACACTGAAGCTTTCTTT. This codes for CASRRQENTEAFF.

CDR3 region: CASSYSTSLEFEQFF. DNA for the CDR3: TGTGCCAGCAGTTACTCGACTTCTCTGGAATTTGAGCAGTTCTTC. This chain joins TRBV6-6 and TRBJ2-1; unclear D gene. Germline CDR1 and CDR2: MNHNY and SVGAGI (reference sequence). There are 15 residues in the CDR3. Trimming took off 0 bases at V and 9 bases at J, with 15 bases between the two ends.

This rearrangement joins TRBV5-1 to TRBJ2-3; TRBD2 is a possible D gene (6 bases). The ends were cut back, 0 bases at V and 4 bases at J, with 21 bases in the middle. The germline V gene has CDR1 SGHRS and CDR2 YFSETQ. The CDR3 is 18 amino acids. The CDR3 DNA is TGCGCCAGCAGCTTGGCGCGGGGTCTCGATCTTAGCGCAGATACGCAGTATTTT. Translating it yields CASSLARGLDLSADTQYF.

The chain employs TRBV5-1 and TRBJ2-7, with 9 bases identical to TRBD2. The J call may be mistaken, given a closer DNA end match to TRBJ2-5. Germline CDR1 is SGHRS and CDR2 is YFSETQ. CDR3 length equals 17 residues. The CDR3 bases are TGCGCCAGCACCGTCAGCTCGGGCGGGGGGGCCGGGGAGACCCAGTACTTC. This encodes CASTVSSGGGAGETQYF.

This clone showed up just a few times. The rearrangement joins TRBV28 to TRBJ1-5; no reliable D call. V dropped 2 bases and J dropped 4 bases, with 15 bases sitting between them. The germline CDR1 and CDR2 sequences are MDHEN and SYDVKM. This CDR3 has 16 amino acids. CDR3 in DNA: TGTGCCAGCAGTTTAGGCGGCCGACTCGGTAATCAGCCCCAGCATTTT. This sequence encodes CASSLGGRLGNQPQHF.

This clone has only one observation. The V gene is TRBV7-2, the J gene TRBJ1-2; D is unresolved. CDR1 is SGHTA, CDR2 FQGNSA, per germline. There are 13 residues in the CDR3. The V end lost 5 bases, the J end lost 2 bases, and 9 bases lay between the germline ends. The CDR3 spells CASSPTRNYGYTF. The CDR3 DNA reads TGTGCCAGCAGCCCGACAAGGAACTATGGCTACACCTTC.

The V and J genes are TRBV10-1 and TRBJ2-3; TRBD2 matches 10 bases. The CDR3 covers 19 residues. After removal of 2 bases from V and 2 bases from J, the junction contained 13 bases not matched to a gene. Germline V CDR1 and CDR2: WNHNN, SYGVQD (reference sequence). CDR3 nucleotides: TGCGCCAGCAGTGAGGCTAGCGGGGGCCCTCTTGCTCCCACAGATACGCAGTATTTT. The encoded protein is CASSEASGGPLAPTDTQYF.

The genes are TRBV7-9 and TRBJ2-2, with a weak D call TRBD2 (5 bases). V lost 5 bases and J lost 0, with 13 bases in between. CDR1 SEHNR and CDR2 FQNEAQ come from the germline V gene (reference sequence). This CDR3 contains 16 residues. This CDR3 is CASSSGLFANTGELFF. The CDR3 DNA is TGTGCCAGCAGCAGCGGACTTTTCGCGAACACCGGGGAGCTGTTTTTT.

J is TRBJ2-7 and V is TRBV27; 12 bases align to TRBD2. Germline CDR1 MNHEY, CDR2 SMNVEV (reference sequence). Trimming took 3 bases from V and 7 from J; bases not matched to a gene: 7. This CDR3 is 15 amino acids long. CDR3: CASSFAVLAGGEQYF. CDR3 coding DNA: TGTGCCAGCAGTTTTGCGGTACTAGCGGGAGGTGAGCAGTACTTC.

V usage is TRBV7-8 and J usage is TRBJ2-7, with TRBD2 identical over 9 bases. Trimming took 2 bases from V and 4 from J; bases not matched to a gene: 9. The CDR3 covers 16 residues. Germline CDR1 is SGHVS and CDR2 is FQNEAQ. This CDR3 reads CASSLMRLAGWYEQYF. Here the CDR3 DNA reads TGTGCCAGCAGCTTAATGAGGCTAGCGGGATGGTACGAGCAGTACTTC.

The chain is built from TRBV7-9 and TRBJ2-7, with D perhaps TRBD2 (5 bases). The CDR3 is 16 amino acids. CDR1 SEHNR and CDR2 FQNEAQ come from the germline V gene (reference sequence). The ends were cut back, 2 bases at V and 0 bases at J, with 14 bases in the middle. CDR3 coding DNA: TGTGCCAGCAGCTTATCACTAGGGCTAGGCTCCTACGAGCAGTACTTC. Its protein product is CASSLSLGLGSYEQYF.

This sequence joins TRBV19 and TRBJ2-3; TRBD2 might be the D (6 bases). The CDR3 runs 15 residues. Germline V gene lookup returns CDR1 LNHDA and CDR2 SQIVND (reference sequence). The V end was cut by 3 bases, the J end by 0 bases, with 10 bases between. CDR3 sequence reads: CASSMSGQSTDTQYF. For the CDR3, the DNA is TGTGCCAGTAGTATGAGCGGGCAGAGCACAGATACGCAGTATTTT.

The V and J genes are TRBV13 and TRBJ1-3; D is possibly TRBD1 (5 bases). In germline, CDR1 is PRHDT, CDR2 FYEKMQ (reference sequence). There are 13 residues in the CDR3. Between the trimmed V and J ends, which lost 5 bases and 4 bases, there was a span of 9 bases. CDR3 nucleotides: TGTGCCAGCAGCCCCGACAGCGGAAACACCATATATTTT. Protein sequence: CASSPDSGNTIYF.

The genes are TRBV19 and TRBJ1-1, with TRBD1 identical over 7 bases. The CDR3 spans 15 residues. Germline assignment: CDR1 LNHDA and CDR2 SQIVND (reference sequence). Losses at the gene ends were 5 bases for V and 0 bases for J; bases not matched to a gene: 6. The DNA of the CDR3 is TGTGCCAGTAGTCAACAGGGGCCAATGAACACTGAAGCTTTCTTT. This codes for CASSQQGPMNTEAFF.